The T cell receptor (beta chain) under discussion was sequenced for a study of shared clonotypes between healthy human individuals. TCRdb's table, derived via immunoSEQ multiplex PCR, lists solely in-frame clones and lacks some. The sample has about 230,000 clones, 65% seen once. CDR1 and CDR2 (germline): SGHRS, YFSETQ. Between the trimmed V and J ends, which lost 0 bases and 0 bases, there was a span of 9 bases. CDR3 length: 16 residues. Donors were healthy HIV-negative adults without recently reported acute infections or vaccinations. This TCR was recovered from a man younger than 40 in good health. The V gene is TRBV5-1, the J gene TRBJ1-4; D not resolved. What was sequenced was memory CD4+ T cells sorted from blood. Regarding subset: CD45RA-negative fraction. The CDR3 loop reads CASSLVPQTTNEKLFF. The CDR3 DNA follows: TGCGCCAGCAGCTTGGTTCCTCAGACAACTAATGAAAAACTGTTTTTT.